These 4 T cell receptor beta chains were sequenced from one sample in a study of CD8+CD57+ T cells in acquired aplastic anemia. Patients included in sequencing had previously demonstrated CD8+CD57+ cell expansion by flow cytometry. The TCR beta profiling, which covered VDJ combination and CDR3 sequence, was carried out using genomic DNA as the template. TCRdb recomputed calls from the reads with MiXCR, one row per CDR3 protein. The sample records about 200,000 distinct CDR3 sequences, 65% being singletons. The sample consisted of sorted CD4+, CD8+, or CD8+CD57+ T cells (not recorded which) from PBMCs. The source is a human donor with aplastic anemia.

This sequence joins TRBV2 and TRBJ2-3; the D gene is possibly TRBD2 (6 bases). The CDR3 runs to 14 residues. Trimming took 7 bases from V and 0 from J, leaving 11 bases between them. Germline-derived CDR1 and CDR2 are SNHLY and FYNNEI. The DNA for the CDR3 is TGTGCCAGCAAAGGCGGGACTAGCACAGATACGCAGTATTTT. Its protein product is CASKGGTSTDTQYF.

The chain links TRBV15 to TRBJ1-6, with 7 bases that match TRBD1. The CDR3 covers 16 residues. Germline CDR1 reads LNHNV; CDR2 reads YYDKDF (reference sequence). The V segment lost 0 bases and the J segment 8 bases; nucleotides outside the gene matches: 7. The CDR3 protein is CATSREIGGVDSPLHF. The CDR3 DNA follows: TGTGCCACCAGCAGAGAAATAGGGGGCGTAGATTCACCCCTCCACTTT. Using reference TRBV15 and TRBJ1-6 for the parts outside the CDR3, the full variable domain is DAMVIQNPRYQVTQFGKPVTLSCSQTLNHNVMYWYQQKSSQAPKLLFHYYDKDFNNEADTPDNFQSRRPNTSFCFLDIRSPGLGDTAMYLCATSREIGGVDSPLHFGNGTRLTVT.

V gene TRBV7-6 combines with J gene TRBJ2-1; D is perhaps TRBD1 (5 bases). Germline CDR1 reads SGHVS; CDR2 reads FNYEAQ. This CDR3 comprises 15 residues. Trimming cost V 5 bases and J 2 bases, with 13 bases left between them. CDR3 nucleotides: TGTGCCAGCAGCCCTGGGGCAGCCCCCTACAATGAGCAGTTCTTC. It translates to CASSPGAAPYNEQFF.

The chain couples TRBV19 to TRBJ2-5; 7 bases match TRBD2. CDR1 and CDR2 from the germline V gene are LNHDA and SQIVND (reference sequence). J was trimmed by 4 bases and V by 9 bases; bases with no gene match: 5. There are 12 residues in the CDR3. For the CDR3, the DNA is TGTGCCAGCGGGGGGTGGGGAGAGACCCAGTACTTC. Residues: CASGGWGETQYF.